Below, one T cell receptor (beta chain) is given with its context. The sample comes from a study of cytomegalovirus exposure and HLA in healthy donors. V was clipped by 2 bases and J by 5 bases, with 13 bases between them. CDR1 is KGHSH, CDR2 LQKENI, per germline. This CDR3 region has 14 residues. Primers: 60 Vbeta forward and 13 Jbeta reverse. TCRdb keeps only in-frame clones here, not all; method: immunoSEQ multiplex PCR. The sample has some 52,000 clones. The genes are TRBV18 and TRBJ2-7; D perhaps matches TRBD2 (5 bases). The sequenced sample consisted of PBMCs. The TCR sequence derives from a woman in her fifties or sixties in good health and CMV-seropositive. Here the CDR3 DNA reads TGTGCCAGCTCACCAGGGGAGCCTAGAGACGAGCAGTACTTC. It encodes CASSPGEPRDEQYF.